One sample yielded the 17 T cell receptor beta chains listed below, sequenced in a study of metastatic and nonmetastatic thyroid tumors. Nobody among the patients had been given any treatment before thyroid surgery. MiXCR re-clonotyped the PCR reads for TCRdb. The repertoire holds approximately 20,000 clones, roughly 15% seen once, with approximately 15% in the top ten. Source material: tumor tissue. All receptors come from a female donor with papillary thyroid cancer or a benign thyroid nodule (not recorded which). Some clones in this sample may be carry-over from other donors' samples.

Ten or more counts support this clone. This chain joins TRBV24-1 and TRBJ2-5; the match to TRBD1 covers 7 bases. The junction had 15 bases not matched to a gene; V was cut back by 4 bases and J by 8 bases. Germline-derived CDR1 and CDR2 are KGHDR and SFDVKD. The CDR3 consists of 16 residues. As DNA, the CDR3 is TGTGCCACCAGTGACCCGCGGACAGGAGGTCCGGATACCCAGTACTTC. Translating it yields CATSDPRTGGPDTQYF.

This chain connects TRBV10-3 to TRBJ1-1; D is ambiguous. The CDR3 is 11 amino acids. Germline values: CDR1 ENHRY, CDR2 SYGVKD. The ends were cut back, 7 bases at V and 6 bases at J, with 9 bases in the middle. Here the CDR3 DNA reads TGTGCCATCAAGTGCCAGTCTGAAGCTTTCTTT. Translation: CAIKCQSEAFF.

This clone was counted at least ten times. V usage is TRBV7-3 and J usage is TRBJ1-1, with D unresolved. CDR1 SGHTA and CDR2 FQGTGA come from the germline V gene. Trimming pared 5 bases from V and 1 base from J, leaving 11 bases between. The CDR3 is made up of 14 amino acids. CDR3 region: CASSLGVANTEAFF. The CDR3 DNA reads TGTGCCAGCAGCCTTGGGGTAGCGAACACTGAAGCTTTCTTT.

In this sample, this clone is medium-sized (0.01 to 0.1%). The genes are TRBV4-1 and TRBJ1-2; TRBD1 matches at 9 bases. The trim removed 2 bases at V and 4 bases at J, leaving 5 bases unmatched. The CDR3 spans 15 residues. Germline V CDR1 and CDR2: MGHRA, YSYEKL. CDR3 in amino acids: CASSQRQGESYGYTF. CDR3 coding DNA: TGCGCCAGCAGCCAAAGACAGGGGGAAAGCTATGGCTACACCTTC.

The sample holds a few counts of this clone. This may be a read error, as it is one base from a much larger clone. The chain carries TRBV3-1 and TRBJ1-5, with D perhaps TRBD1 (5 bases). The CDR3 is 16 residues long. Trimming cost V 5 bases and J 0 bases, with 14 bases left between them. In germline, CDR1 is LGHDT, CDR2 YNNKEL (reference sequence). CDR3 DNA: TGTGCCAGCAGCACATGCATGGGGGATAGCAATCAGCCCCAGCATTTT. This translates into CASSTCMGDSNQPQHF.

This clone was recorded at least ten times. The J gene is TRBJ2-2, the V gene TRBV30; 7 positions match TRBD1. The CDR3 is 17 amino acids. Per the germline V gene, CDR1 is GTSNPN and CDR2 is SVGIG (reference sequence). V gave up 1 base and J gave up 1 base; unmatched junction bases: 9. The CDR3 DNA reads as TGTGCCTGGAGTGCAGACAGGGAAGAGGTGAACACCGGGGAGCTGTTTTTT. Protein sequence: CAWSADREEVNTGELFF.

This clone is judged medium-sized. J is TRBJ2-7 and V is TRBV3-1; either TRBD1 or TRBD2 may supply D (6 bases each). With 4 bases removed from V and 1 base from J, the gap between germline ends came to 14 bases. The CDR3 totals 15 residues. The germline V gene encodes CDR1 LGHDT and CDR2 YNNKEL (reference sequence). CDR3 DNA sequence: TGTGCCAGCAGCCCCCGAGGGGGGAATTCCTACGAGCAGTACTTC. The encoded protein is CASSPRGGNSYEQYF.

Ten or more counts support this clone. V usage is TRBV5-6 and J usage is TRBJ2-7; 10 nucleotides line up with TRBD1. Per germline, CDR1 SGHDT and CDR2 YYEEEE. V gave up 4 bases and J gave up 7 bases; unmatched junction bases: 8. The CDR3 is 14 amino acids. DNA of the CDR3: TGTGCCAGCAGCACCCGGGACAGGGGTCAAGAGCAGTACTTC. This codes for CASSTRDRGQEQYF.

This sequence joins TRBV7-1 and TRBJ2-3; 14 bases agree with TRBD2. TRBV7-1 is placed among ORFs of uncertain function. CDR3 length equals 19 residues. Germline trimming cut 5 bases from V and 4 bases from J; bases unmatched to any gene: 14. CDR3 loop: CASSAPVGLTSGGADTQYF. CDR3 bases: TGTGCCAGCAGCGCCCCCGTGGGTTTGACTAGCGGGGGGGCAGATACGCAGTATTTT.

This clone appeared many times. This sequence joins TRBV6-1 and TRBJ2-7, with TRBD1 matching over 11 bases. Germline lookup yields CDR1 MNHNS and CDR2 SASEGT. V lost 7 bases to trimming and J lost 0 bases; unmatched junction nucleotides: 5. The CDR3 is 15 residues long. DNA of the CDR3: TGTGCCAGCAATCGGGACAGGGGGTCCTCCTACGAGCAGTACTTC. As protein: CASNRDRGSSYEQYF.

This clone was picked up a small number of times. One end of the junction is discordant with germline, which a read error may explain. The chain couples TRBV12-3 or TRBV12-4 to TRBJ2-7; 9 nucleotides match TRBD1. The CDR3 loop spans 15 amino acids. CDR3 loop: CVSSLSRTGDYEQYF. The CDR3 DNA reads as TGTGTCAGCAGCCTGTCGAGGACAGGGGACTACGAGCAGTACTTC.

The sample holds many counts of this clone. The chain employs TRBV20-1 and TRBJ2-1, with D unresolved. V was pared by 3 bases and J by 9 bases, with 12 bases between. This CDR3 spans 12 amino acids. CDR1 and CDR2 (germline): DFQATT, SNEGSKA (reference sequence). CDR3 DNA sequence: TGCAGTGCTAGCCGGGTAGTTGGTGAGCAGTTCTTC. It encodes CSASRVVGEQFF.

This clone was detected ten times or more. This chain joins TRBV6-1 and TRBJ2-3; TRBD1 agrees at 7 bases. This CDR3 is built from 15 residues. The V gene end was trimmed by 6 bases and the J gene end by 2 bases; junction bases not matched to a gene: 8. Germline V gene sequence: CDR1 MNHNS, CDR2 SASEGT. CDR3 bases: TGTGCCAGCAGCGGGACAGTACGAAACACAGATACGCAGTATTTT. It yields the protein CASSGTVRNTDTQYF.

This clone was seen many times. Additional DNA sequences in this sample encode the identical CDR3. The chain has TRBV20-1 and TRBJ1-6; 7 bases line up with TRBD1. The CDR3 runs to 13 residues. V shed 7 bases, J shed 6 bases, and the junction held 6 bases outside the gene matches. Looked up from germline, CDR1 is DFQATT and CDR2 is SNEGSKA (reference sequence). CDR3: CSVPTGANSPLHF. The CDR3 coding sequence is TGCAGTGTTCCCACAGGGGCTAATTCACCCCTCCACTTT.

This clone was recorded many times. The rearrangement uses TRBV5-1 and TRBJ2-5; no definite D call. Trimming left V 0 bases short and J 5 bases short, with 11 bases between. In germline, CDR1 is SGHRS, CDR2 YFSETQ. The CDR3 covers 14 residues. CDR3 bases: TGCGCCAGCAGCTTGGCCAGATTCCTCGAGACCCAGTACTTC. Protein: CASSLARFLETQYF.

The V and J genes are TRBV11-1 and TRBJ2-6; D may be TRBD1 (5 bases). V was cut by 5 bases and J by 0 bases, with 11 bases left in between. The length of the CDR3 is 16 residues. The germline gives CDR1 SGHAT, CDR2 FQDESV (reference sequence). CDR3 amino acids: CASSRTGASGANVLTF. DNA of the CDR3: TGTGCCAGCAGCCGAACAGGTGCCTCTGGGGCCAACGTCCTGACTTTC.

This clone was counted many times. The chain recombines TRBV19 with TRBJ1-1; maybe TRBD1 (5 bases). The CDR3 loop spans 12 amino acids. CDR1 and CDR2 from the germline V gene are LNHDA and SQIVND (reference sequence). Deletions cut 6 bases from V and 0 bases from J, with 5 bases between. CDR3 nucleotide sequence: TGTGCCAGTAGGGGGCTGAACACTGAAGCTTTCTTT. It is translated as CASRGLNTEAFF.